Sequencing of this T cell receptor beta chain was carried out in a study of shared clonotypes between healthy human individuals. The overall study: Contributing individuals were a couple of females and a few males aged 18 to 49. General observations from the study: Approximately 5.3% was the fraction of naive CD4 clonotypes found shared across four donors. Sorted-subset sequencing, rarefaction showed, was incomplete despite large depth.

Cells designated naive CD8 were CD45RO-negative and were positively selected for CCR7, with terminally differentiated effector memory CD45RA+ cells excluded. The repertoire was sequenced with immunoSEQ multiplex PCR; TCRdb's copy has only in-frame clones and lacks some. The data hold around 700,000 clones, with roughly nine tenths observed a single time. The V end lost 2 bases, the J end lost 11 bases, and 12 bases lay between the germline ends. Germline V lookup: CDR1 MNHNY, CDR2 SVGAGI (reference sequence). The CDR3 has 13 amino acids. Of note for this clone: Antigen specificity is unknown.

The TCR was taken from a man aged 25-45 years in good health. The sequenced sample consisted of naive CD8+ T cells sorted from blood. The chain joins TRBV6-6 to TRBJ2-2, with D perhaps given as TRBD1 or TRBD2 (5 bases each). Here the CDR3 reads CASSYLWGNELFF. CDR3 coding DNA: TGTGCCAGCAGTTACCTGTGGGGGAATGAGCTGTTTTTT.